This T cell receptor (beta chain) was identified in a study of blood T cell repertoires in COVID-19. About the research overall: From T cells, B-cell-depleted T cells, or PBMCs came the material, which was cDNA or gDNA.

The Seattle patients joined while their infection was active and were tracked longitudinally afterward. Authors' processing steps: Reference gene primer amplification gave estimated nucleated cell counts. Only in-frame clones appear in the TCRdb table, and some are missing; sequencing was by immunoSEQ multiplex PCR. V and J calls and clone size are given by that table; D and trimming were obtained from the DNA. The table has 450,000 or so clones, 89% seen once. Concerning this clone: In the same sample, other DNA sequences code for this CDR3.

The CDR3 consists of 13 residues. Trimming took off 2 bases at V and 8 bases at J, with 10 bases between the two ends. Germline V gives CDR1 SGDLS, CDR2 YYNGEE. The chain is built from TRBV9 and TRBJ2-2; D is possibly TRBD1 (5 bases). This clonotype was obtained from a man younger than 35 with COVID-19, enrolled during active disease. The source material was peripheral blood. DNA of the CDR3: TGTGCCAGCAGCGTGAATTCAGGGGGGGAGCTGTTTTTT. As protein: CASSVNSGGELFF.